What follows are 11 T cell receptor beta chains derived from one specimen sequenced in a study of cytomegalovirus exposure and HLA in healthy donors. A multiplex PCR was run with 60 Vbeta primers and 13 Jbeta primers. This table comes from immunoSEQ multiplex PCR, and its TCRdb copy is limited to in-frame clones, with some not included. The sample holds some 130,000 clones; 66% are singletons and the top ten take over 1.5%. The sequencing input was PBMCs. The receptors originated from a human donor in good health.

This clone turned up a few times. The V and J genes are TRBV28 and TRBJ2-7; weak D call: TRBD1 (5 bases). The CDR3 has 16 amino acids. CDR1 is MDHEN and CDR2 is SYDVKM in the germline V gene. Trimming left V 6 bases short and J 3 bases short, with 21 bases between. CDR3 sequence (DNA): TGTGCCAGCAGGAAGACCGGGCAGGGATGGTACTACGAGCAGTACTTC. Translation gives CASRKTGQGWYYEQYF.

The chain joins TRBV10-3 to TRBJ1-3; TRBD1 aligns across 8 bases. V lost 6 bases and J lost 2; bases outside the gene matches: 9. Germline loops: CDR1 ENHRY, CDR2 SYGVKD. There are 16 residues in the CDR3. CDR3 residues: CAISSRRGHPGNTIYF. The CDR3 nucleotides read TGTGCCATCAGCTCTCGCAGGGGGCACCCTGGAAACACCATATATTTT.

The chain joins TRBV7-3 to TRBJ2-1, with 9 bases aligning to TRBD2. This CDR3 is built from 15 residues. V was pared by 3 bases and J by 2 bases, with 2 bases of the junction left unmatched. CDR1 is SGHTA, CDR2 FQGTGA, per germline. CDR3 bases: TGTGCCAGCAGCTTCTCTAGCGGGACCTACAATGAGCAGTTCTTC. Translating it yields CASSFSSGTYNEQFF.

The V and J genes are TRBV2 and TRBJ2-2, with a tentative D call TRBD2 (5 bases). V dropped 2 bases and J dropped 3 bases, with 10 bases sitting between them. There are 15 residues in the CDR3. Germline V gene data show CDR1 as SNHLY and CDR2 as FYNNEI. The CDR3: CASSELDSHTGELFF. CDR3 sequence (DNA): TGTGCCAGCAGTGAATTGGACTCCCACACCGGGGAGCTGTTTTTT.

In this sample, this clone turned up once. The chain joins TRBV5-5 to TRBJ1-6, with TRBD1 matching over 9 bases. Germline V gene lookup returns CDR1 SGHKS and CDR2 YYEKEE (reference sequence). J lost 6 bases, V lost 5 bases, and 3 bases had no gene match. The CDR3 runs 14 residues. The DNA of the CDR3 is TGTGCCAGCAGTTGGGACAGGGCTAATTCACCCCTCCACTTT. Its protein is CASSWDRANSPLHF.

This clone was recorded a few times. The chain links TRBV19 to TRBJ1-5; the D gene is possibly TRBD1 (5 bases). CDR3 length equals 13 residues. Looked up from germline, CDR1 is LNHDA and CDR2 is SQIVND (reference sequence). The V end lost 3 bases, the J end lost 6 bases, and 9 bases lay between the germline ends. The CDR3 DNA sequence: TGTGCCAGTAGTATGCGGGGCCGTCAGCCCCAGCATTTT. It encodes CASSMRGRQPQHF.

V usage is TRBV27 and J usage is TRBJ1-1; D is possibly TRBD1 (6 bases). The CDR3 length is 15 residues. V lost 6 bases, J lost 1 base, and 15 bases lay in between. Looked up from germline, CDR1 is MNHEY and CDR2 is SMNVEV (reference sequence). CDR3 sequence: CASSLSGGANTEAFF. CDR3 nucleotide sequence: TGTGCCAGCAGCCTCTCCGGGGGGGCGAACACTGAAGCTTTCTTT.

The genes are TRBV18 and TRBJ2-3; 7 bases line up with TRBD1. With V trimmed by 3 bases and J by 2 bases, 11 bases remained unmatched. The germline V gene encodes CDR1 KGHSH and CDR2 LQKENI. The CDR3 has 17 residues. Here the CDR3 DNA reads TGTGCCAGCTCACCCCTTTCCGGGACAGAGATCACAGATACGCAGTATTTT. Translating gives CASSPLSGTEITDTQYF.

The table lists this clone with a few counts. The V gene is TRBV28, the J gene TRBJ2-1; 14 bases line up with TRBD2. Per the germline V gene, CDR1 is MDHEN and CDR2 is SYDVKM. The junction had 5 bases not matched to a gene; V was cut back by 4 bases and J by 9 bases. This CDR3 has 15 amino acids. CDR3: CASSSGGLAGAEQFF. The DNA of the CDR3 is TGTGCCAGCAGTTCAGGGGGACTAGCGGGAGCTGAGCAGTTCTTC.

The chain is built from TRBV6-6 and TRBJ1-2; D is possibly TRBD1 (5 bases). The CDR3 length is 15 residues. With 2 bases removed from V and 3 bases from J, the gap between germline ends came to 13 bases. Germline V gene data show CDR1 as MNHNY and CDR2 as SVGAGI (reference sequence). CDR3 protein: CASSYAGGMDYGYTF. The CDR3 DNA is TGTGCCAGCAGTTACGCGGGGGGGATGGACTATGGCTACACCTTC.

The chain couples TRBV19 to TRBJ1-4, with unresolved D. CDR1 is LNHDA, CDR2 SQIVND, per germline (reference sequence). Trimming left V 3 bases short and J 7 bases short, with 6 bases between. The CDR3 contains 12 residues. The CDR3 DNA sequence: TGTGCCAGTAGTATCAGTGGTGAAAAACTGTTTTTT. Protein sequence: CASSISGEKLFF.